These 27 T cell receptor beta chains were all obtained from the same sample, sequenced in a study of blood T cell repertoires in COVID-19. TCRdb's table, derived via immunoSEQ multiplex PCR, lists solely in-frame clones and lacks some. In the table there are about 380,000 clones, about 85% of which are singletons. The sample comprised peripheral blood. The source of these receptors is a woman aged 18-30 years with acute or convalescent COVID-19.

The V and J genes are TRBV9 and TRBJ1-1, with D uncertain. The germline CDR1 and CDR2 sequences are SGDLS and YYNGEE. The CDR3 sequence is 13 residues long. Trimming left V 0 bases short and J 4 bases short, with 7 bases between. The DNA of the CDR3 is TGTGCCAGCAGCGTAGGATTCAGCACTGAAGCTTTCTTT. It codes for CASSVGFSTEAFF.

The chain recombines TRBV4-1 with TRBJ2-7; 9 bases match TRBD2. CDR1 is MGHRA, CDR2 YSYEKL, per germline. With 6 bases clipped from V and 2 bases from J, the junction kept 17 bases outside the gene matches. The CDR3 extends over 18 amino acids. The chain's CDR3 is CASRPLTGLAGVTYEQYF. DNA for the CDR3: TGCGCCAGCAGACCCCTTACAGGTTTAGCGGGAGTTACCTACGAGCAGTACTTC.

This clone has a handful of counts. The chain has TRBV6-2 or TRBV6-3 and TRBJ2-7; no clear D gene. The V gene's germline CDR1 is MNHEY and CDR2 SVGEGT. With 6 bases removed from V and 9 bases from J, the gap between germline ends came to 12 bases. The CDR3 spans 11 residues. This CDR3 is CASSHSVWQYF. CDR3 DNA sequence: TGTGCCAGCAGCCACAGTGTCTGGCAGTACTTC.

V usage is TRBV28 and J usage is TRBJ1-1; D is possibly TRBD1 (6 bases). This CDR3 has 14 residues. In germline, CDR1 is MDHEN, CDR2 SYDVKM. The V and J ends lost 10 bases and 6 bases respectively, with 21 bases between them. The CDR3 spells CAMTDSSALAEAFF. The CDR3 nucleotides are TGTGCCATGACGGACAGTAGTGCTTTGGCTGAAGCTTTCTTT.

CDR3: CASTSRHAEAFF. The CDR3 region has the DNA TGTGCCAGCACTTCGCGGCACGCTGAAGCTTTCTTT. The chain couples TRBV12-3 or TRBV12-4 to TRBJ1-1; D not certain. V lost 7 bases and J 6 bases, leaving 12 bases between the germline ends. The CDR3 contains 12 residues.

V gene TRBV10-3 combines with J gene TRBJ1-4; maybe TRBD1 (5 bases). Germline V gene lookup returns CDR1 ENHRY and CDR2 SYGVKD. V shed 10 bases and J shed 8 bases, with 20 bases lying between them. This CDR3 is built from 14 residues. CDR3 residues: CATRGSRGGEKLFF. Here the CDR3 DNA reads TGTGCCACCCGGGGCAGCCGGGGAGGCGAAAAACTGTTTTTT.

This clone occurred once. V usage is TRBV6-5 and J usage is TRBJ2-7, with 8 bases fitting TRBD2. In germline, CDR1 is MNHEY, CDR2 SVGAGI. This CDR3 has 14 amino acids. With 0 bases clipped from V and 5 bases from J, the junction kept 3 bases outside the gene matches. The CDR3 region is CASSYSGGAHEQYF. For the CDR3, the DNA is TGTGCCAGCAGTTACTCCGGGGGGGCCCACGAGCAGTACTTC.

The rearrangement links TRBV9 to TRBJ1-2, with 7 bases matching TRBD1. Germline trimming cut 5 bases from V and 3 bases from J; bases unmatched to any gene: 7. There are 14 residues in the CDR3. Looked up from germline, CDR1 is SGDLS and CDR2 is YYNGEE. The CDR3 DNA reads as TGTGCCAGCAGTCGTACAGGGGAGCACTATGGCTACACCTTC. Translated, it gives CASSRTGEHYGYTF.

This rearrangement joins TRBV19 to TRBJ1-1; 7 nucleotides match TRBD1. CDR1 is LNHDA and CDR2 is SQIVND in the germline V gene (reference sequence). This CDR3 comprises 15 residues. Trimming removed 5 bases from V and 1 base from J; junction bases left unmatched: 7. The CDR3, as DNA: TGTGCCAGTAGTCCCCTCGACAGGGAGAACACTGAAGCTTTCTTT. Protein sequence: CASSPLDRENTEAFF.

This chain connects TRBV14 to TRBJ1-1; D not resolved. V lost 1 base, J lost 5 bases, and 2 bases lay in between. Looked up from germline, CDR1 is SGHDN and CDR2 is FVKESK. The CDR3 has 11 residues. The CDR3 region has the DNA TGTGCCAGCAGCCAAGTAACTGAAGCTTTCTTT. The encoded protein is CASSQVTEAFF.

The chain joins TRBV27 to TRBJ2-2; D perhaps matches TRBD1 (6 bases). V was cut by 5 bases and J by 5 bases, with 12 bases left in between. The CDR3 runs to 14 residues. Germline assignment: CDR1 MNHEY and CDR2 SMNVEV (reference sequence). CDR3 protein: CASSAYRETGELFF. Here the CDR3 DNA reads TGTGCCAGCAGTGCCTACAGGGAGACCGGGGAGCTGTTTTTT.

The J gene is TRBJ2-7, the V gene TRBV27, with 11 bases lining up with TRBD2. The CDR3 spans 15 residues. With 6 bases clipped from V and 3 bases from J, the junction kept 7 bases outside the gene matches. In germline, CDR1 is MNHEY, CDR2 SMNVEV (reference sequence). For the CDR3, the DNA is TGTGCCAGCAGGTCCGGGACTAGCGGAATCTACGAGCAGTACTTC. Encoded protein: CASRSGTSGIYEQYF.

The chain carries TRBV19 and TRBJ1-5; D unclear. Trimming cost V 0 bases and J 7 bases, with 13 bases left between them. CDR1 is LNHDA and CDR2 is SQIVND in the germline V gene (reference sequence). CDR3 length: 15 amino acids. CDR3 in amino acids: CASSIDEGRVQPQHF. CDR3 in DNA: TGTGCCAGTAGTATAGATGAGGGCCGCGTCCAGCCCCAGCATTTT.

V usage is TRBV6-6 and J usage is TRBJ1-5, with TRBD1 matching 7 bases. Trimming at V came to 6 bases and at J to 1 base, leaving 9 bases not matched to a gene. The CDR3 covers 16 residues. The germline V gene has CDR1 MNHNY and CDR2 SVGAGI (reference sequence). The CDR3 loop reads CASSTGEPGSNQPQHF. The CDR3 DNA reads TGTGCCAGCAGCACAGGGGAGCCCGGGAGCAATCAGCCCCAGCATTTT.

This clone appeared many times. The rearrangement joins TRBV4-1 to TRBJ1-2, with D possibly matching TRBD1 (5 bases). The CDR3 runs 17 residues. The V end was cut by 1 base, the J end by 4 bases, with 19 bases between. Germline CDR1 reads MGHRA; CDR2 reads YSYEKL. The CDR3 sequence is CASSQGGGHGAPYGYTF. Here the CDR3 DNA reads TGCGCCAGCAGCCAAGGGGGAGGACACGGGGCCCCCTATGGCTACACCTTC.

The table lists this clone with a count of one. The rearrangement uses TRBV28 and TRBJ1-1; D is unresolved. Between the trimmed V and J ends, which lost 3 bases and 4 bases, there was a span of 6 bases. The CDR3 has 12 amino acids. Germline CDR1 MDHEN, CDR2 SYDVKM. CDR3 coding DNA: TGTGCCAGCAGTTTCTGGGCCACTGAAGCTTTCTTT. Protein sequence: CASSFWATEAFF.

This chain links TRBV19 with TRBJ2-2; D gene uncertain. V was trimmed by 1 base and J by 6 bases, leaving 9 bases between them. The CDR3 runs to 14 residues. Per the germline V gene, CDR1 is LNHDA and CDR2 is SQIVND (reference sequence). The CDR3 loop reads CASSIGSTAGELFF. DNA for the CDR3: TGTGCCAGTAGTATAGGTTCAACGGCCGGGGAGCTGTTTTTT.

This chain connects TRBV5-4 to TRBJ2-3; 9 bases align to TRBD2. The CDR3 sequence is 16 residues long. CDR1 is SGHNT and CDR2 is YYREEE in the germline V gene (reference sequence). Unmatched junction bases numbered 5, after V lost 1 base and J lost 2 bases. The CDR3 region has the DNA TGTGCCAGCAGCTTGATCGGACTAGCGAACACAGATACGCAGTATTTT. This gives the protein CASSLIGLANTDTQYF.

This chain connects TRBV3-1 (or the pseudogene TRBV3-2) to TRBJ2-5; 8 positions match TRBD2. The trim removed 1 base at V and 5 bases at J, leaving 9 bases unmatched. Germline V CDR1 and CDR2: LGHDT, YNNKEL (reference sequence). This CDR3 has 16 residues. CDR3 nucleotide sequence: TGTGCCAGCAGCCAAGCAGGAGCGGGAGTAGGGGAGACCCAGTACTTC. As protein: CASSQAGAGVGETQYF.

This chain connects TRBV6-4 to TRBJ2-3; D may be TRBD2 (6 bases). The CDR3 runs 15 residues. Germline CDR1 is MRHNA and CDR2 is SNTAGT. Trimming stripped 2 bases from V and 0 bases from J, with 9 bases between. The CDR3 sequence is CASSDGAGSTDTQYF. The CDR3, as DNA: TGTGCCAGCAGTGACGGGGCGGGGAGCACAGATACGCAGTATTTT.

This clone was observed a single time. This chain links TRBV6-5 with TRBJ1-2; the match to TRBD1 covers 7 bases. V dropped 7 bases and J dropped 5; count of bases not matched to a gene: 7. Germline V gene lookup returns CDR1 MNHEY and CDR2 SVGAGI. CDR3 length: 13 residues. The CDR3 nucleotides read TGTGCCAGCAACGCAGGGGGACGGTATGGCTACACCTTC. It translates to CASNAGGRYGYTF.

This chain joins TRBV6-6 and TRBJ1-2; 8 nucleotides align to TRBD1. CDR1 is MNHNY and CDR2 is SVGAGI in the germline V gene (reference sequence). This CDR3 has 14 residues. J lost 4 bases, V lost 7 bases, and 8 bases had no gene match. CDR3 sequence (DNA): TGTGCCAGCAACCAGGACAGGGTTACCTATGGCTACACCTTC. Its protein is CASNQDRVTYGYTF.

CDR3 amino acids: CASSEEDLEDSPLHF. The CDR3, as DNA: TGTGCCAGCAGTGAAGAAGATCTAGAAGATTCACCCCTCCACTTT. The chain recombines TRBV6-1 with TRBJ1-6; D unclear. Trimming took 1 base from V and 8 from J, leaving 12 bases between them. This CDR3 region has 15 residues. CDR1 is MNHNS and CDR2 is SASEGT in the germline V gene.

The V and J genes are TRBV10-3 and TRBJ2-1, with D possibly being TRBD2 (6 bases). V dropped 5 bases and J dropped 7 bases, with 18 bases sitting between them. The germline gives CDR1 ENHRY, CDR2 SYGVKD. This CDR3 is built from 15 residues. The CDR3 nucleotides are TGTGCCATCAGTCCTAGCGCGCGAATCAGGAATGAGCAGTTCTTC. Amino acid sequence: CAISPSARIRNEQFF.

This rearrangement joins TRBV28 to TRBJ1-2; TRBD1 might be the D (6 bases). V was clipped by 1 base and J by 2 bases, with 14 bases between them. Germline CDR1 and CDR2: MDHEN and SYDVKM. This CDR3 contains 16 residues. The CDR3 DNA follows: TGTGCCAGCAGTTTATTCGCCTCAGGGGCCAACTATGGCTACACCTTC. The encoded protein is CASSLFASGANYGYTF.

The V gene is TRBV6-5, the J gene TRBJ2-7; 9 bases align to TRBD1. V lost 5 bases and J lost 2; bases outside the gene matches: 4. Germline CDR1 is MNHEY and CDR2 is SVGAGI. The CDR3 totals 14 residues. CDR3 sequence reads: CASSTGGITYEQYF. The CDR3 DNA reads as TGTGCCAGCAGTACAGGGGGCATAACCTACGAGCAGTACTTC.

V and J are TRBV27 and TRBJ2-1; D may be TRBD2 (6 bases). The CDR3 runs 16 residues. Germline CDR1 reads MNHEY; CDR2 reads SMNVEV (reference sequence). The V end lost 5 bases, the J end lost 9 bases, and 23 bases lay between the germline ends. CDR3 loop: CASSTPGGRLGTEQFF. CDR3 in DNA: TGTGCCAGCAGTACCCCCGGAGGGAGGTTGGGGACTGAGCAGTTCTTC.